This TCR beta chain was identified in a study of shared clonotypes between healthy human individuals. The wider study: The composition of the donors was a couple of women and a few men aged 18 to 49.

Concerning this clone: Its specificity is not known.

This was a deep-level run. Every unsorted PBMC PCR replicate was loaded with 250 to 300 ng DNA, 25,000 to 30,000 T cell genomes. Sequencing was performed with immunoSEQ multiplex PCR; in TCRdb, only in-frame clones are kept and a portion is missing. The profile shows fewer than 650,000 clones, around 78% of them singletons. Regarding the study as a whole: Sequencing depth was expected to influence donor clonotype sharing.

V shed 5 bases, J shed 5 bases, and the junction held 11 bases outside the gene matches. Looked up from germline, CDR1 is SGHTA and CDR2 is FQGTGA. This CDR3 spans 15 amino acids. The TCR originated in a woman in her thirties or forties in good health. Some clones in this sample may be carry-over from other donors' samples. Source material: PBMCs. The gene calls are TRBV7-3 and TRBJ2-7, with 8 bases fitting TRBD1. The CDR3 sequence is CASSKIGDRINEQYF. The CDR3 nucleotides read TGTGCCAGCAGCAAGATCGGGGACAGGATCAACGAGCAGTACTTC. The full variable domain, in which reference TRBV7-3 and TRBJ2-7 provide the parts outside the CDR3, is GAGVSQTPSNKVTEKGKYVELRCDPISGHTALYWYRQSLGQGPEFLIYFQGTGAADDSGLPNDRFFAVRPEGSVSTLKIQRTERGDSAVYLCASSKIGDRINEQYFGPGTRLTVT.